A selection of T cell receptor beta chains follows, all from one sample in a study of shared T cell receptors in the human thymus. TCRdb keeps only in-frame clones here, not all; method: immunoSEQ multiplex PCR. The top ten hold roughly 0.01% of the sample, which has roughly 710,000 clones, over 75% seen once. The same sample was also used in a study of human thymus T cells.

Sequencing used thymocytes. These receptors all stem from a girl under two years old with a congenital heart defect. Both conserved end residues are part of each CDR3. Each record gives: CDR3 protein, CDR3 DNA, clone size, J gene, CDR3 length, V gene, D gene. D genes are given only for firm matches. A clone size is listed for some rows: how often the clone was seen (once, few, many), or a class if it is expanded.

cdr3_aa: CASSEADRDNQPQHF
cdr3_nt: TGTGCCAGCAGTGAAGCGGACAGGGACAATCAGCCCCAGCATTTT
clone_size: -
j_call: TRBJ1-5
cdr3_length: 15
v_call: TRBV2
d_call: TRBD1

cdr3_aa: CASSLAQSVGGGQETQYF
cdr3_nt: TGTGCCAGCAGCTTAGCGCAATCGGTAGGCGGGGGCCAAGAGACCCAGTACTTC
clone_size: -
j_call: TRBJ2-5
cdr3_length: 18
v_call: TRBV7-9
d_call: TRBD2

cdr3_aa: CASSLRRDRGFEQYF
cdr3_nt: TGTGCCAGCAGCTTACGCCGGGACAGGGGCTTCGAGCAGTACTTC
clone_size: -
j_call: TRBJ2-7
cdr3_length: 15
v_call: TRBV7-8
d_call: TRBD1

cdr3_aa: CASSVGTGGSPLHF
cdr3_nt: TGCGCCAGCAGCGTCGGGACAGGAGGTTCACCCCTTCACTTT
clone_size: -
j_call: TRBJ1-6
cdr3_length: 14
v_call: TRBV5-1
d_call: TRBD1

cdr3_aa: CASSLLQGRQVVNTEAFF
cdr3_nt: TGTGCCAGCAGTTTATTACAGGGTAGGCAAGTGGTGAACACTGAAGCTTTCTTT
clone_size: -
j_call: TRBJ1-1
cdr3_length: 18
v_call: TRBV28
d_call: -

cdr3_aa: CSVGAGSSNQPQHF
cdr3_nt: TGCAGCGTTGGGGCAGGGTCGAGCAATCAGCCCCAGCATTTT
clone_size: few
j_call: TRBJ1-5
cdr3_length: 14
v_call: TRBV29-1
d_call: -

cdr3_aa: CASSPLGGDSYNEQFF
cdr3_nt: TGTGCCAGCAGCCCACTCGGGGGGGATTCCTACAATGAGCAGTTCTTC
clone_size: -
j_call: TRBJ2-1
cdr3_length: 16
v_call: TRBV9
d_call: TRBD2

cdr3_aa: CASSLQGQGYGYTF
cdr3_nt: TGTGCCAGCAGCTTGCAGGGGCAGGGATATGGCTACACCTTC
clone_size: few
j_call: TRBJ1-2
cdr3_length: 14
v_call: TRBV5-5
d_call: -

cdr3_aa: CAISLAGTSRSTDTQYF
cdr3_nt: TGTGCCATCAGCCTAGCCGGGACTAGCCGAAGCACAGATACGCAGTATTTT
clone_size: -
j_call: TRBJ2-3
cdr3_length: 17
v_call: TRBV10-3
d_call: TRBD2

cdr3_aa: CASSEDSGGYNEQFF
cdr3_nt: TGTGCCAGCAGTGAGGATAGCGGGGGATACAATGAGCAGTTCTTC
clone_size: -
j_call: TRBJ2-1
cdr3_length: 15
v_call: TRBV2
d_call: TRBD2

cdr3_aa: CASSVASRPWLNGYTF
cdr3_nt: TGTGCCAGCAGCGTAGCTTCCAGGCCCTGGCTCAATGGCTACACCTTC
clone_size: -
j_call: TRBJ1-2
cdr3_length: 16
v_call: TRBV9
d_call: -

cdr3_aa: CASSFYSRDREKSGQYF
cdr3_nt: TGCGCCAGCAGCTTTTACTCCCGGGACAGGGAAAAGTCCGGGCAGTACTTC
clone_size: once
j_call: TRBJ2-7
cdr3_length: 17
v_call: TRBV5-1
d_call: TRBD1

cdr3_aa: CASSLGPAGGSDTQYF
cdr3_nt: TGTGCCAGCAGCTTAGGCCCGGCGGGGGGCTCAGATACGCAGTATTTT
clone_size: -
j_call: TRBJ2-3
cdr3_length: 16
v_call: TRBV7-2
d_call: TRBD2

cdr3_aa: CASSHLGGGYNEQFF
cdr3_nt: TGCGCCAGCAGCCACCTCGGGGGGGGCTACAATGAGCAGTTCTTC
clone_size: -
j_call: TRBJ2-1
cdr3_length: 15
v_call: TRBV5-1
d_call: TRBD2

cdr3_aa: CASSVIADDGDSDLEKLFF
cdr3_nt: TGTGCCAGCAGCGTAATTGCGGATGATGGAGACAGCGACCTTGAAAAACTGTTTTTT
clone_size: -
j_call: TRBJ1-4
cdr3_length: 19
v_call: TRBV9
d_call: -

cdr3_aa: CALGQPPVMNTEAFF
cdr3_nt: TGTGCTTTAGGACAGCCTCCCGTTATGAACACTGAAGCTTTCTTT
clone_size: -
j_call: TRBJ1-1
cdr3_length: 15
v_call: TRBV7-7
d_call: -

cdr3_aa: CASSFRQVTSGNTIYF
cdr3_nt: TGCGCCAGCAGCTTCCGACAGGTAACCTCTGGAAACACCATATATTTT
clone_size: -
j_call: TRBJ1-3
cdr3_length: 16
v_call: TRBV4-1
d_call: -

cdr3_aa: CASSFTGGRNYGYTF
cdr3_nt: TGTGCCAGCAGTTTTACGGGGGGGAGGAACTATGGCTACACCTTC
clone_size: -
j_call: TRBJ1-2
cdr3_length: 15
v_call: TRBV28
d_call: -

cdr3_aa: CASSHAGQGALGIYF
cdr3_nt: TGCGCCAGCAGCCATGCGGGACAGGGGGCGCTCGGCATATATTTT
clone_size: -
j_call: TRBJ1-3
cdr3_length: 15
v_call: TRBV4-1
d_call: TRBD1

cdr3_aa: CASSPRQGEPHEQYF
cdr3_nt: TGTGCCAGCAGCCCCCGACAGGGTGAGCCCCACGAGCAGTACTTC
clone_size: -
j_call: TRBJ2-7
cdr3_length: 15
v_call: TRBV28
d_call: TRBD1

cdr3_aa: CASSLDRTGNTIYF
cdr3_nt: TGTGCCAGCAGTCTGGACAGGACCGGAAACACCATATATTTT
clone_size: -
j_call: TRBJ1-3
cdr3_length: 14
v_call: TRBV6-1
d_call: TRBD1

cdr3_aa: CASSLLGPPGGSAGNTIYF
cdr3_nt: TGTGCCAGCAGCTTACTAGGGCCCCCGGGGGGGTCGGCTGGAAACACCATATATTTT
clone_size: -
j_call: TRBJ1-3
cdr3_length: 19
v_call: TRBV7-6
d_call: -

cdr3_aa: CASSFNGQGASNQPQHF
cdr3_nt: TGTGCCAGCAGTTTTAATGGACAGGGGGCGAGCAATCAGCCCCAGCATTTT
clone_size: -
j_call: TRBJ1-5
cdr3_length: 17
v_call: TRBV27
d_call: TRBD1

cdr3_aa: CASIYGNTIYF
cdr3_nt: TGTGCCAGCATCTATGGAAACACCATATATTTT
clone_size: -
j_call: TRBJ1-3
cdr3_length: 11
v_call: TRBV6-1
d_call: -

cdr3_aa: CASSFLAGGYNEQFF
cdr3_nt: TGTGCCAGCAGTTTTCTAGCGGGGGGTTACAATGAGCAGTTCTTC
clone_size: -
j_call: TRBJ2-1
cdr3_length: 15
v_call: TRBV28
d_call: TRBD2

cdr3_aa: CASSQDIGQNTEAFF
cdr3_nt: TGCGCCAGCAGCCAAGATATCGGACAGAACACTGAAGCTTTCTTT
clone_size: once
j_call: TRBJ1-1
cdr3_length: 15
v_call: TRBV4-3
d_call: -

cdr3_aa: CASRAGYEQYF
cdr3_nt: TGTGCCAGCAGGGCAGGGTACGAGCAGTACTTC
clone_size: -
j_call: TRBJ2-7
cdr3_length: 11
v_call: TRBV6-6
d_call: -

cdr3_aa: CASRNNRVGNGYTF
cdr3_nt: TGCGCCAGCAGAAATAACAGGGTTGGCAATGGCTACACCTTC
clone_size: -
j_call: TRBJ1-2
cdr3_length: 14
v_call: TRBV5-1
d_call: -

cdr3_aa: CANSLVEVGARGSFF
cdr3_nt: TGTGCCAACAGCTTAGTCGAAGTAGGAGCTAGGGGTTCTTTCTTC
clone_size: -
j_call: TRBJ1-2
cdr3_length: 15
v_call: TRBV7-2
d_call: -

cdr3_aa: CSVAGTEHHGYTF
cdr3_nt: TGCAGCGTAGCCGGGACAGAGCACCATGGCTACACCTTC
clone_size: -
j_call: TRBJ1-2
cdr3_length: 13
v_call: TRBV29-1
d_call: TRBD1

cdr3_aa: CASSTRTGWTLDYGYTF
cdr3_nt: TGTGCCAGCAGTACCAGGACAGGGTGGACGCTTGACTATGGCTACACCTTC
clone_size: once
j_call: TRBJ1-2
cdr3_length: 17
v_call: TRBV5-6
d_call: TRBD1

cdr3_aa: CASSQGVAGGNEQFF
cdr3_nt: TGTGCCAGCAGCCAAGGAGTAGCGGGGGGAAATGAGCAGTTCTTC
clone_size: -
j_call: TRBJ2-1
cdr3_length: 15
v_call: TRBV4-2
d_call: TRBD2

cdr3_aa: CASSRLGATNEKLFF
cdr3_nt: TGTGCCAGCAGCCGACTAGGGGCAACTAATGAAAAACTGTTTTTT
clone_size: -
j_call: TRBJ1-4
cdr3_length: 15
v_call: TRBV7-6
d_call: -

cdr3_aa: CASSLVVTSRGGYGYTF
cdr3_nt: TGTGCCAGCAGCTTAGTGGTAACGTCTCGGGGGGGTTATGGCTACACCTTC
clone_size: -
j_call: TRBJ1-2
cdr3_length: 17
v_call: TRBV7-9
d_call: -

cdr3_aa: CASSSGGGSYEQYF
cdr3_nt: TGTGCCAGCAGCTCCGGCGGAGGCAGCTACGAGCAGTACTTC
clone_size: -
j_call: TRBJ2-7
cdr3_length: 14
v_call: TRBV5-6
d_call: -

cdr3_aa: CASSASGHTYEQYF
cdr3_nt: TGTGCCAGCAGTGCTAGCGGGCACACCTACGAGCAGTACTTC
clone_size: few
j_call: TRBJ2-7
cdr3_length: 14
v_call: TRBV28
d_call: TRBD2

cdr3_aa: CASSDRYRGGTMTDTQYF
cdr3_nt: TGTGCCAGCAGTGACAGATATAGGGGAGGGACGATGACAGATACGCAGTATTTT
clone_size: -
j_call: TRBJ2-3
cdr3_length: 18
v_call: TRBV2
d_call: TRBD2

cdr3_aa: CASSGGTASGNTIYF
cdr3_nt: TGTGCCAGCAGCGGAGGGACAGCCTCTGGAAACACCATATATTTT
clone_size: -
j_call: TRBJ1-3
cdr3_length: 15
v_call: TRBV2
d_call: TRBD1

cdr3_aa: CASSSDRGETQYF
cdr3_nt: TGTGCCAGCAGCTCCGACAGGGGAGAGACCCAGTACTTC
clone_size: -
j_call: TRBJ2-5
cdr3_length: 13
v_call: TRBV7-3
d_call: TRBD1

cdr3_aa: CASSPGTGVTYEQYF
cdr3_nt: TGTGCCAGCAGTCCCGGGACAGGGGTGACCTACGAGCAGTACTTC
clone_size: -
j_call: TRBJ2-7
cdr3_length: 15
v_call: TRBV9
d_call: TRBD1

cdr3_aa: CAISEASGEWVSTDTQYF
cdr3_nt: TGTGCCATCAGTGAGGCTAGCGGGGAATGGGTCTCCACAGATACGCAGTATTTT
clone_size: few
j_call: TRBJ2-3
cdr3_length: 18
v_call: TRBV10-3
d_call: TRBD2

cdr3_aa: CASSGRQGVYEQYF
cdr3_nt: TGCGCCAGCAGCGGACGACAGGGTGTCTACGAGCAGTACTTC
clone_size: -
j_call: TRBJ2-7
cdr3_length: 14
v_call: TRBV5-1
d_call: TRBD1

cdr3_aa: CASSQDVQRGPPTFSYEQYF
cdr3_nt: TGCGCCAGCAGCCAAGACGTGCAGCGGGGGCCTCCGACTTTCTCCTACGAGCAGTACTTC
clone_size: -
j_call: TRBJ2-7
cdr3_length: 20
v_call: TRBV4-3
d_call: TRBD2

cdr3_aa: CASSSTGDRYVEAFF
cdr3_nt: TGCGCCAGCAGCTCCACAGGGGATCGATATGTTGAAGCTTTCTTT
clone_size: -
j_call: TRBJ1-1
cdr3_length: 15
v_call: TRBV5-1
d_call: TRBD1

cdr3_aa: CASSDDYGYTF
cdr3_nt: TGTGCCAGCAGTGACGACTATGGCTACACCTTC
clone_size: few
j_call: TRBJ1-2
cdr3_length: 11
v_call: TRBV2
d_call: -

cdr3_aa: CASSESREGRGEAFF
cdr3_nt: TGCGCCAGCAGTGAGTCGAGAGAGGGGCGGGGTGAAGCTTTCTTT
clone_size: few
j_call: TRBJ1-1
cdr3_length: 15
v_call: TRBV10-2
d_call: -

cdr3_aa: CASSPRSSFRLYGYTF
cdr3_nt: TGTGCCAGCAGTCCGAGGAGTAGTTTCCGCCTCTATGGCTACACCTTC
clone_size: -
j_call: TRBJ1-2
cdr3_length: 16
v_call: TRBV9
d_call: -

cdr3_aa: CASSELRVEQYF
cdr3_nt: TGTGCCAGCAGTGAACTCAGGGTAGAGCAGTACTTC
clone_size: -
j_call: TRBJ2-7
cdr3_length: 12
v_call: TRBV6-1
d_call: -

cdr3_aa: CAISPLTPGHLPDTQYF
cdr3_nt: TGTGCCATCAGTCCCCTAACCCCGGGACACCTACCGGATACGCAGTATTTT
clone_size: once
j_call: TRBJ2-3
cdr3_length: 17
v_call: TRBV10-3
d_call: -

cdr3_aa: CASSQLPPLYRDSTGELFF
cdr3_nt: TGCGCCAGCAGCCAACTCCCTCCCTTATACCGGGACAGCACCGGGGAGCTGTTTTTT
clone_size: -
j_call: TRBJ2-2
cdr3_length: 19
v_call: TRBV4-3
d_call: TRBD1

cdr3_aa: CAISTIRWTGVRFTDTQYF
cdr3_nt: TGTGCCATCAGTACCATCAGATGGACAGGGGTTCGGTTCACAGATACGCAGTATTTT
clone_size: -
j_call: TRBJ2-3
cdr3_length: 19
v_call: TRBV10-3
d_call: TRBD1

cdr3_aa: CASRGTGQGYEQYF
cdr3_nt: TGTGCCAGCAGAGGGACAGGCCAGGGATACGAGCAGTACTTC
clone_size: -
j_call: TRBJ2-7
cdr3_length: 14
v_call: TRBV16
d_call: TRBD1

cdr3_aa: CASSQRPEVPYEQYF
cdr3_nt: TGTGCCAGCAGCCAACGACCAGAGGTCCCCTACGAGCAGTACTTC
clone_size: -
j_call: TRBJ2-7
cdr3_length: 15
v_call: TRBV4-2
d_call: -

cdr3_aa: CASSIGLRGQETQYF
cdr3_nt: TGTGCCAGTAGTATAGGCTTGCGGGGGCAAGAGACCCAGTACTTC
clone_size: once
j_call: TRBJ2-5
cdr3_length: 15
v_call: TRBV19
d_call: TRBD2

cdr3_aa: CASSQALEVGDTQYF
cdr3_nt: TGCGCCAGCAGCCAAGCTCTGGAGGTGGGAGATACGCAGTATTTT
clone_size: few
j_call: TRBJ2-3
cdr3_length: 15
v_call: TRBV4-3
d_call: -

cdr3_aa: CASSQTGAQETQYF
cdr3_nt: TGTGCCAGCAGCCAAACAGGGGCACAAGAGACCCAGTACTTC
clone_size: -
j_call: TRBJ2-5
cdr3_length: 14
v_call: TRBV6-1
d_call: TRBD1

cdr3_aa: CASSPHVGLAGMYEQYF
cdr3_nt: TGCGCCAGCAGCCCTCACGTGGGACTAGCGGGGATGTACGAGCAGTACTTC
clone_size: -
j_call: TRBJ2-7
cdr3_length: 17
v_call: TRBV4-3
d_call: TRBD2

cdr3_aa: CASSAGEARVYEQYF
cdr3_nt: TGTGCCAGCAGCGCCGGGGAGGCTCGCGTCTACGAGCAGTACTTC
clone_size: -
j_call: TRBJ2-7
cdr3_length: 15
v_call: TRBV28
d_call: -